This entry describes one T cell receptor (beta chain). The source of the sample is a study of blood T cell repertoires in COVID-19. Study as a whole: Acute-phase and convalescent COVID-19 samples originated in the United States, Italy and Spain. Nucleic acid was either cDNA or gDNA, and it came from T cells, B-cell-depleted T cells, or PBMCs.

Only in-frame clones appear in the TCRdb table, and some are missing; sequencing was by immunoSEQ multiplex PCR. Here the sample spans 97,000 or so clones, around 90% being singletons. V was trimmed by 0 bases and J by 4 bases, leaving 15 bases between them. This CDR3 comprises 16 residues. CDR1 and CDR2 (germline): GTSNPN, SVGIG (reference sequence). The source of this sequence is a man aged 50 to 59 with active or convalescent COVID-19. The sample consisted of peripheral blood. The rearrangement joins TRBV30 to TRBJ2-2, with D possibly matching TRBD1 (5 bases). This CDR3 is CAWSVPGSGITGELFF. The CDR3 DNA follows: TGTGCCTGGAGTGTACCTGGGTCAGGGATCACCGGGGAGCTGTTTTTT.